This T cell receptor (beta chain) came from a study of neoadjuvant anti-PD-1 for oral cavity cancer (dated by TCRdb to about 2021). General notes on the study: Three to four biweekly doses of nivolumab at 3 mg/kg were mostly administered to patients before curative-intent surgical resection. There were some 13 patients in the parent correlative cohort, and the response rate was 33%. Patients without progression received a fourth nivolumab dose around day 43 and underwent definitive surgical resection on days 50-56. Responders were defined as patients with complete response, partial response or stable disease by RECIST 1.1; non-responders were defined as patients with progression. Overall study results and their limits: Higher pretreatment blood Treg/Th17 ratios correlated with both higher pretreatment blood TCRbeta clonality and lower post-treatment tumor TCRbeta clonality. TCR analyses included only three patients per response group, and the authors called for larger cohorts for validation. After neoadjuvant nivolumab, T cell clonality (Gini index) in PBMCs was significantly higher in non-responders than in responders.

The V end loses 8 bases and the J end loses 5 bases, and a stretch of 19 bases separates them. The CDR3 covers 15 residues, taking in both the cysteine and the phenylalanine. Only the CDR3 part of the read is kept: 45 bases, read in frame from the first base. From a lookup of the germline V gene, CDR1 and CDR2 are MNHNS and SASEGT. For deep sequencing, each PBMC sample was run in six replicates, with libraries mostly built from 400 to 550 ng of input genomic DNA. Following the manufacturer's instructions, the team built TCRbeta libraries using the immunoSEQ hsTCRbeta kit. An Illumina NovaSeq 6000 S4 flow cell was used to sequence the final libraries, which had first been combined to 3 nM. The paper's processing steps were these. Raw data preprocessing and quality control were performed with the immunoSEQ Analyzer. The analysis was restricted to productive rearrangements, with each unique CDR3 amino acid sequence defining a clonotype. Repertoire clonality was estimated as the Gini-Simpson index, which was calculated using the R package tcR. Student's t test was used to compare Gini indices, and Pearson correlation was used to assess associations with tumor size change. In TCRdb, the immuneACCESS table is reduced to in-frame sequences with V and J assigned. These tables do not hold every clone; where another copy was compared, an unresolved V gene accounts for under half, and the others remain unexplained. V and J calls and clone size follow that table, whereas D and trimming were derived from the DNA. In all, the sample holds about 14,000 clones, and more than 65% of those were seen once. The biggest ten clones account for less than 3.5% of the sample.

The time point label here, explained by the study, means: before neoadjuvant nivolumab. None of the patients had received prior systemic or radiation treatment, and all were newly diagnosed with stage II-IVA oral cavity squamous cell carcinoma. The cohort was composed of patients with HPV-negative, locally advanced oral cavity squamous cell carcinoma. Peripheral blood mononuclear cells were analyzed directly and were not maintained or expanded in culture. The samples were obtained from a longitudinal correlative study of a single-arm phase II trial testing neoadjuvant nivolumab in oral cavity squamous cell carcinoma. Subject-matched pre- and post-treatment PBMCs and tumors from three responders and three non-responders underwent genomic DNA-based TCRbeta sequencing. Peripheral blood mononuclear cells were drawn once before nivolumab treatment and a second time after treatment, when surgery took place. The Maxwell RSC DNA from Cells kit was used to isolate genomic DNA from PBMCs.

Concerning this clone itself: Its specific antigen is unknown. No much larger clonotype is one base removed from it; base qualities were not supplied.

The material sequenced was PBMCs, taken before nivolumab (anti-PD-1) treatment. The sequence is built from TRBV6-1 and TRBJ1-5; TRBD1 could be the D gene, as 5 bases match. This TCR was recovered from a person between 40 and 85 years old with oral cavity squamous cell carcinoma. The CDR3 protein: CASGVNWGWDQPQHF. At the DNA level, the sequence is TGTGCCAGCGGAGTCAATTGGGGGTGGGATCAGCCCCAGCATTTT.